Given below is one T cell receptor (beta chain) in context. Its antigen remains undetermined. Per-base qualities were not stored, and no clone one base away is much larger. The T-cell fraction in tumor and uninvolved lung tissue was provided by TCR sequencing with the immunoSEQ assay. Per the source publication's procedure: For survival analysis, patients were split into high (upper tertile) and low (lower two tertiles) T-cell fraction groups and compared by log-rank test. Paired tumor versus uninvolved lung differences in T-cell fraction were tested with a signed-rank test. TCRdb's version of the immuneACCESS table is confined to in-frame rearrangements and falls short of the full clone set. An unresolved V gene accounts for under half of the shortfall where checked; the remainder is of unknown origin. The V and J calls and the clone size are those of that table, but D and trimming were determined from the DNA. The sample table holds over 10,000 clones, of which 65% to 85% were seen once. The ten largest clones take up around 10% of the sample.

These data come from a study of tumor-infiltrating lymphocytes in localized non-small cell lung cancer (dated by TCRdb to the early 2020s). Regarding the complete study: Patients whose samples were collected after neoadjuvant chemotherapy, as well as both smokers and never-smokers and several histologies, were included in the cohort. Resected tumor tissue and uninvolved lung tissue described as non-adjacent to the tumor were contributed by each patient, with both tissues obtained from the same patient. The same patients underwent several integrated assays, with TCR sequencing performed together with flow cytometry, multiplex immunofluorescence, RNA-seq, exome sequencing and proteomics. In total, the ICON cohort consisted of some 160 surgical patients with localized non-small cell lung cancer who had their tumors resected. A total of 55 or so patients were included in the paired tumor versus uninvolved lung comparison of immunoSEQ T-cell fraction.

The paper as a whole reports these results and caveats: No difference in TCR-derived T-cell fraction was observed between the flow cytometry-defined immunotypes IM1 (good prognosis) and IM2 (poor prognosis). Consistent with immunofluorescence CD3 counts, TCRbeta sequencing supported greater T cell infiltration in tumors than in uninvolved lung tissue. Because different assays used different pieces of the same tissue, technical variation could not be distinguished from intratumor heterogeneity. Assay coverage varied across patients depending on available tissue quantity, so only a subset of the cohort had TCR sequencing.

ICON enrollment began in 2016, and the last patient was enrolled in 2018. From a subcohort of approximately 76 patients, fresh tumor and matched uninvolved tissue were collected for in-depth immune analyses, including TCR sequencing. DNA for TCR sequencing was isolated from bulk tissue, and no cell sorting was done. The clonotype was recovered from a human donor with non-small cell lung cancer. The specimen was uninvolved lung tissue not adjacent to the tumor.

The CDR3 reads CASRWRGSTGELFF. The sequence in DNA is TGTGCCAGTAGGTGGCGGGGTTCCACCGGGGAGCTGTTTTTT. The V and J genes are TRBV19 and TRBJ2-2; the D gene is possibly TRBD2, with 6 bases matching. As encoded in the germline V gene (reference sequence), CDR1 is LNHDA while CDR2 is SQIVND. V is cut by 6 bases and J by 4 bases, and the space between the germline ends is 12 bases. The CDR3 goes from the cysteine to the phenylalanine over 14 residues. Just CDR3 DNA is preserved here, 42 bases in frame from base 1.